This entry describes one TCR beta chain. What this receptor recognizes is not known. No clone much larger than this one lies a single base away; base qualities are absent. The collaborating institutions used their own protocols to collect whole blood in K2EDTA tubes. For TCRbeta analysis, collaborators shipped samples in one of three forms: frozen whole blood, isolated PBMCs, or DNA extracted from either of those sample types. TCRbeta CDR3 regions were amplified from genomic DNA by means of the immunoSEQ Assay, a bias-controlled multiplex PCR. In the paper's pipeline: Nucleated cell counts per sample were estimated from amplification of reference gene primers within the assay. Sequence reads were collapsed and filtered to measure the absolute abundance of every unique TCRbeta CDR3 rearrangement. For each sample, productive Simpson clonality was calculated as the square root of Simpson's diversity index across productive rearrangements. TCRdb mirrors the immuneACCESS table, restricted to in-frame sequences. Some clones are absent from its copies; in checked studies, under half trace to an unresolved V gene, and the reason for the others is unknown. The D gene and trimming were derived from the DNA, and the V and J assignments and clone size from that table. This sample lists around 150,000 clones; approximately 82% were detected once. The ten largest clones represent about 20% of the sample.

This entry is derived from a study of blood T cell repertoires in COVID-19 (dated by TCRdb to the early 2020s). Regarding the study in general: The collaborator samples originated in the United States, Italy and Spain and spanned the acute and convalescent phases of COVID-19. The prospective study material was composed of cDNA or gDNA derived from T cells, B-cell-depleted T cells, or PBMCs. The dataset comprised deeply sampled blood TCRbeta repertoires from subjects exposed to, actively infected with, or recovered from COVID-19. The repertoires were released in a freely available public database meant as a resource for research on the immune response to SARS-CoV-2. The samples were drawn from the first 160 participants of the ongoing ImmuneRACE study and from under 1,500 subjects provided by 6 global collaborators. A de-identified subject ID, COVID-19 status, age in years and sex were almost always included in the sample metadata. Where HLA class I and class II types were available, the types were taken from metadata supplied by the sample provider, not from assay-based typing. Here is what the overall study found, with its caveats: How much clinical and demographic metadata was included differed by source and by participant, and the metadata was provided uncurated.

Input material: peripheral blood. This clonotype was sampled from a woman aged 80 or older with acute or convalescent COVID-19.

The encoded CDR3 is CAISAVGMGNQPQHF. At the DNA level, the sequence is TGTGCCATCAGTGCCGTGGGCATGGGCAATCAGCCCCAGCATTTT. The chain is made from TRBV10-3 and TRBJ1-5; a confident D gene designation cannot be given. As encoded in the germline V gene, CDR1 is ENHRY while CDR2 is SYGVKD. The trim is 4 bases for V and 2 bases for J, with a gap of 12 bases between the germline ends. CDR3 length: 15 amino acids, cysteine to phenylalanine. Left in the record is the CDR3 DNA by itself, 45 bases read in frame from the first base.